Listed below are T cell receptor beta chains from one sample, sequenced in a study of cytomegalovirus exposure and HLA in healthy donors. The method was immunoSEQ multiplex PCR; TCRdb's version includes in-frame clones alone and lacks a portion of them. The sample carries about 180,000 clones, roughly 80% recorded once. Sequencing was done on a sample of PBMCs. The source of these receptors is a girl between 5 and 17 years old in good health and CMV-seropositive. Each CDR3 is given with its conserved first and last residue. D genes are given only for firm matches. Size is stated for part of the rows, as once, few or many counts, or as a class when the clone is expanded.

d_call j_call clone_size v_call cdr3_length cdr3_nt cdr3_aa
TRBD2 TRBJ2-3 . TRBV7-3 16 TGTGCCAGCAGCTTAACAGGGCGGGGGAACACAGATACGCAGTATTTT CASSLTGRGNTDTQYF
. TRBJ1-5 once TRBV27 15 TGTGCCAGCAGTTTTGACCCCAGAGGAAGTCAGCCCCAGCATTTT CASSFDPRGSQPQHF
TRBD1 TRBJ2-5 . TRBV6-6 16 TGTGCCAGCAGTTACCGCCCACAGGGGGCCCAAGAGACCCAGTACTTC CASSYRPQGAQETQYF
. TRBJ1-2 . TRBV29-1 13 TGCAGCGTTAGACCGGGAGTCGGGTATGGCTACACCTTC CSVRPGVGYGYTF
. TRBJ1-2 . TRBV15 16 TGTGCCACCAGCAGAGATCGGAATACCCCTAGCTATGGCTACACCTTC CATSRDRNTPSYGYTF
. TRBJ2-5 . TRBV9 16 TGTGCCAGCAGCGGTCCGGGGGCGGGAGATCAAGAGACCCAGTACTTC CASSGPGAGDQETQYF
. TRBJ1-2 . TRBV2 12 TGTGCCAGCAGTGAGCTTGGCAGGGGCTACACCTTC CASSELGRGYTF
. TRBJ1-5 . TRBV4-1 15 TGCGCCAGCAGCCTCGGGTATGTAAGCAATCAGCCCCAGCATTTT CASSLGYVSNQPQHF
TRBD2 TRBJ2-5 . TRBV18 18 TGTGCCAGCTCACCTCTAGCGGGAGTTGCCCGGTCCCAAGAGACCCAGTACTTC CASSPLAGVARSQETQYF
. TRBJ2-3 few TRBV7-9 15 TGTGCCAGCAGCCCTCCGCGGCTGAGCACAGATACGCAGTATTTT CASSPPRLSTDTQYF
TRBD1 TRBJ2-7 . TRBV6-5 14 TGTGCCAGCAGTCCATACAGGGGGCACTACGAGCAGTACTTC CASSPYRGHYEQYF
TRBD2 TRBJ2-3 . TRBV4-3 17 TGCGCCAGCAGCCAATTCGGGACTAGCGTGAGCACAGATACGCAGTATTTT CASSQFGTSVSTDTQYF